This T cell receptor beta chain was recorded in a study of Ad26.COV2.S vaccination and SARS-CoV-2 variants. The wider study: As a participant in COV1001, the donor was in the Ad26.COV2.S trial arm. Study-wide results and limits: Among vaccine recipients, spike-specific TCR breadth exceeded that of placebo recipients. Overall T cell responses may have been underestimated by the analyses of TCR breadth and depth.

This clone was detected a few times. Its antigen is not identified. Clones were read by immunoSEQ multiplex PCR, and TCRdb kept only the in-frame ones, dropping some. The profile shows 360,000 or so clones, about nine tenths of them singletons. Trimming cost V 3 bases and J 7 bases; bases outside gene matches: 6. CDR3 length: 14 amino acids. In germline, CDR1 is MGHRA, CDR2 YSYEKL. As to treatment: around 19 received Ad26.COV2.S at low or high dose, single or two shots; roughly 5 received placebo; per-sample allocation not given. Collection of samples fell on day 63 after the first vaccine or placebo injection. Aged 18-55 years, donor was enrolled in Boston in 2020.

This clonotype originated in a person aged 18 to 59 who received the Ad26.COV2.S COVID-19 vaccine or a placebo. The source material was peripheral blood, sampled in a trial of Ad26.COV2.S vaccine versus placebo. V is TRBV4-1 and J is TRBJ1-5; 7 positions match TRBD1. CDR3 amino acids: CASSQPTGKQPQHF. CDR3 DNA: TGCGCCAGCAGCCAGCCGACAGGGAAGCAGCCCCAGCATTTT.